A single sample is the source of the 24 T cell receptor beta chains below, sequenced in a study of blood T cell repertoires in COVID-19. Assay: immunoSEQ multiplex PCR; the TCRdb copy retains only in-frame clones and omits some. The profile shows 25,000 to 30,000 clones, around 86% of them singletons. The sequencing input was peripheral blood. The receptors here all came from a human donor in a cohort sampled during active COVID-19.

V gene TRBV4-3 combines with J gene TRBJ1-2; 7 bases are a match to TRBD1. The V gene's germline CDR1 is LGHNA and CDR2 YSLEER. CDR3 length: 15 residues. V was pared by 4 bases and J by 0 bases, with 5 bases of the junction left unmatched. CDR3 sequence: CASSPEGTANYGYTF. The CDR3 region has the DNA TGCGCCAGCAGCCCCGAAGGGACAGCTAACTATGGCTACACCTTC.

CDR3: CASSRGQVYETQYF. CDR3 in DNA: TGTGCCAGCAGTAGGGGACAGGTCTATGAGACCCAGTACTTC. This chain joins TRBV11-2 and TRBJ2-5, with 8 bases lining up with TRBD1. Germline lookup yields CDR1 SGHAT and CDR2 FQNNGV. V was clipped by 6 bases and J by 5 bases; unmatched bases: 8. The CDR3 is made up of 14 amino acids. Supplemented by reference TRBV11-2 and TRBJ2-5, the full variable domain reads EAGVAQSPRYKIIEKRQSVAFWCNPISGHATLYWYQQILGQGPKLLIQFQNNGVVDDSQLPKDRFSAERLKGVDSTLKIQPAKLEDSAVYLCASSRGQVYETQYFGPGTRLLVL.

The chain employs TRBV5-1 and TRBJ2-2; maybe TRBD2 (5 bases). The CDR3 is made up of 15 amino acids. Between the trimmed V and J ends, which lost 7 bases and 4 bases, there was a span of 17 bases. Per germline, CDR1 SGHRS and CDR2 YFSETQ. For the CDR3, the DNA is TGCGCCAGCTACCGTGCGGGTGGTAGCACCGGGGAGCTGTTTTTT. This gives the protein CASYRAGGSTGELFF.

V usage is TRBV7-3 and J usage is TRBJ2-2; D remains unclear. Germline V CDR1 and CDR2: SGHTA, FQGTGA. This CDR3 has 15 residues. The V gene lost 1 base and the J gene lost 2 bases, with 8 bases spanning the gap. In DNA form, the CDR3 reads TGTGCCAGCAGCTTAAGCACTTTTAACACCGGGGAGCTGTTTTTT. Amino acids: CASSLSTFNTGELFF.

The rearrangement links TRBV18 to TRBJ1-4; TRBD1 aligns across 8 bases. J gave up 8 bases and V 3 bases, and 5 bases lay outside the gene matches. Germline V gene sequence: CDR1 KGHSH, CDR2 LQKENI. This CDR3 comprises 14 residues. CDR3 sequence: CASSPTGGREKLFF. The CDR3 nucleotides read TGTGCCAGCTCACCTACAGGGGGAAGGGAAAAACTGTTTTTT.

V and J are TRBV28 and TRBJ1-2; 7 bases are shared with TRBD1. The CDR3 is 12 residues long. The V segment lost 6 bases and the J segment 5 bases; nucleotides outside the gene matches: 3. Germline V gene data show CDR1 as MDHEN and CDR2 as SYDVKM. In nucleotides, the CDR3 is TGTGCCAGCAGAAAGGGACAGTATGGCTACACCTTC. Residues: CASRKGQYGYTF.

This rearrangement joins TRBV6-1 to TRBJ2-3, with TRBD2 identical over 10 bases. Trimming at V came to 2 bases and at J to 1 base, leaving 3 bases not matched to a gene. The CDR3 has 16 residues. The V gene's germline CDR1 is MNHNS and CDR2 SASEGT. CDR3 amino acids: CASSELAGVGTDTQYF. CDR3 in DNA: TGTGCCAGCAGTGAACTAGCGGGGGTCGGCACAGATACGCAGTATTTT.

The chain uses TRBV9 and TRBJ1-1, with no clear D. The length of the CDR3 is 13 residues. CDR1 and CDR2 (germline): SGDLS, YYNGEE. V lost 4 bases and J lost 2, with 9 bases in between. CDR3 amino acids: CASSTRVNTEAFF. The DNA for the CDR3 is TGTGCCAGCAGCACCCGAGTCAACACTGAAGCTTTCTTT.

The chain employs TRBV3-1 (or the pseudogene TRBV3-2) and TRBJ1-1, with 7 bases fitting TRBD1. This CDR3 has 15 amino acids. CDR1 and CDR2 (germline): LGHDT, YNNKEL (reference sequence). Trimming took 3 bases from V and 1 from J; bases not matched to a gene: 5. CDR3 loop: CASSQGTATNTEAFF. The DNA for the CDR3 is TGTGCCAGCAGCCAGGGGACAGCTACGAACACTGAAGCTTTCTTT.

The J gene is TRBJ1-5, the V gene TRBV7-8; 8 bases map to TRBD1. From germline, CDR1 is SGHVS and CDR2 FQNEAQ. The CDR3 contains 14 residues. V shed 5 bases, J shed 5 bases, and the junction held 5 bases outside the gene matches. The CDR3 here is CASSRTGLDQPQHF. CDR3 bases: TGTGCCAGCAGCCGGACAGGGCTGGATCAGCCCCAGCATTTT.

This clone was observed a handful of times. V and J are TRBV7-9 and TRBJ2-7, with D possibly being TRBD1 (6 bases). V lost 4 bases, J lost 5 bases, and 15 bases lay in between. The CDR3 is 14 amino acids. Germline CDR1 reads SEHNR; CDR2 reads FQNEAQ (reference sequence). As DNA, the CDR3 is TGTGCCAGCAGCTATGGGACATCCCCCGACGAGCAGTACTTC. As protein: CASSYGTSPDEQYF.

The chain joins TRBV7-3 to TRBJ2-1; D gene uncertain. Deletions cut 0 bases from V and 11 bases from J, with 14 bases between. The CDR3 totals 14 residues. Germline V CDR1 and CDR2: SGHTA, FQGTGA. The CDR3 sequence is CASSLTGQNNQQFF. CDR3 coding DNA: TGTGCCAGCAGCTTAACTGGCCAGAACAACCAGCAGTTCTTC.

The V gene is TRBV29-1, the J gene TRBJ2-3; D possibly corresponds to TRBD1 (5 bases). The CDR3 sequence is 12 residues long. Between the trimmed V and J ends, which lost 7 bases and 8 bases, there was a span of 16 bases. Germline assignment: CDR1 SQVTM and CDR2 ANQGSEA. The CDR3 loop is CSAKQASGTQYF. The CDR3 nucleotides are TGCAGCGCAAAACAGGCTTCGGGTACGCAGTATTTT.

V usage is TRBV30 and J usage is TRBJ1-1, with 7 nucleotides matching TRBD1. V was pared by 5 bases and J by 5 bases, with 8 bases of the junction left unmatched. Germline lookup yields CDR1 GTSNPN and CDR2 SVGIG (reference sequence). There are 13 residues in the CDR3. The CDR3 bases are TGTGCCTGGGGCACAGGGGTAAATACTGAAGCTTTCTTT. Translation: CAWGTGVNTEAFF.

Sample share makes this clone medium-sized. The V call is TRBV7-2, the J call TRBJ1-2; D unresolved. This CDR3 spans 13 amino acids. Germline loops: CDR1 SGHTA, CDR2 FQGNSA. V lost 5 bases and J lost 2, with 9 bases in between. The CDR3 sequence is CASSQTTNYGYTF. As DNA, the CDR3 is TGTGCCAGCAGCCAGACAACGAACTATGGCTACACCTTC.

The genes are TRBV25-1 and TRBJ1-3; no reliable D call. The germline CDR1 and CDR2 sequences are MGHDK and SYGVNS. The ends were cut back, 1 base at V and 2 bases at J, with 6 bases in the middle. This CDR3 is 14 amino acids long. DNA for the CDR3: TGTGCCAGCAGTGAATCGATAGCTGGAAACACCATATATTTT. Translated: CASSESIAGNTIYF.

This clone was detected ten times or more. The chain recombines TRBV5-6 with TRBJ2-7; 7 bases line up with TRBD2. From germline, CDR1 is SGHDT and CDR2 YYEEEE. V lost 4 bases, J lost 6 bases, and 7 bases stayed unmatched. The CDR3 is made up of 13 amino acids. Written as DNA, the CDR3 is TGTGCCAGCAGCCCGGGGGGAGATCCCGAGCAGTACTTC. It yields the protein CASSPGGDPEQYF.

The chain is built from TRBV7-8 and TRBJ1-2; D not certain. Germline CDR1 SGHVS, CDR2 FQNEAQ. The CDR3 totals 12 residues. V dropped 3 bases and J dropped 1 base, with 3 bases sitting between them. The CDR3, as DNA: TGTGCCAGCAGCTTTAGTAACTATGGCTACACCTTC. It encodes CASSFSNYGYTF.

The V gene is TRBV14, the J gene TRBJ1-2; 10 positions agree with TRBD1. Germline V gene sequence: CDR1 SGHDN, CDR2 FVKESK. The CDR3 sequence is 15 residues long. J was trimmed by 7 bases and V by 7 bases; bases with no gene match: 12. Here the CDR3 reads CASNPNPGQGFGYTF. CDR3 DNA sequence: TGTGCCAGCAACCCGAATCCGGGACAGGGGTTTGGCTACACCTTC.

The chain has TRBV25-1 and TRBJ1-4; D is unresolved. V lost 1 base and J lost 7, with 16 bases in between. CDR3 length equals 16 residues. Germline values: CDR1 MGHDK, CDR2 SYGVNS. For the CDR3, the DNA is TGTGCCAGCAGTGAATTCGGCCAGAAGTCAGGTGAAAAACTGTTTTTT. Translation gives CASSEFGQKSGEKLFF.

In nucleotides, the CDR3 is TGCAGTGCTAGTGGGAGGGCAGAGACCCAGTACTTC. It specifies CSASGRAETQYF. The rearrangement joins TRBV20-1 to TRBJ2-5, with 7 bases identical to TRBD2. The CDR3 has 12 amino acids. CDR1 is DFQATT, CDR2 SNEGSKA, per germline (reference sequence). V trimming: 3 bases; J trimming: 4 bases; junction bases outside the gene matches: 2.

This chain uses TRBV7-3 with TRBJ2-5, with 8 nucleotides matching TRBD1. This CDR3 has 16 amino acids. CDR1 is SGHTA and CDR2 is FQGTGA in the germline V gene. V lost 0 bases, J lost 5 bases, and 8 bases stayed unmatched. DNA of the CDR3: TGTGCCAGCAGCTTAACAGCCAGGGGGCGCGGGGAGACCCAGTACTTC. The encoded protein is CASSLTARGRGETQYF. The full variable domain, its missing parts supplied by reference TRBV7-3 and TRBJ2-5, is GAGVSQTPSNKVTEKGKYVELRCDPISGHTALYWYRQSLGQGPEFLIYFQGTGAADDSGLPNDRFFAVRPEGSVSTLKIQRTERGDSAVYLCASSLTARGRGETQYFGPGTRLLVL.

This CDR3 reads CASRRGQEGYEQYF. The CDR3 DNA sequence: TGTGCCAGCAGGCGCGGGCAGGAGGGCTACGAGCAGTACTTC. The chain is built from TRBV2 and TRBJ2-7; D is perhaps TRBD2 (6 bases). Germline V CDR1 and CDR2: SNHLY, FYNNEI. With 6 bases removed from V and 3 bases from J, the gap between germline ends came to 15 bases. The CDR3 has 14 amino acids.

This rearrangement joins TRBV30 to TRBJ1-1, with D perhaps TRBD1 (6 bases). Germline CDR1 and CDR2: GTSNPN and SVGIG (reference sequence). With 2 bases removed from V and 0 bases from J, the gap between germline ends came to 19 bases. The CDR3 totals 17 residues. In nucleotides, the CDR3 is TGTGCCTGGAGTTCCCGGGGGGGGGCACCCGTGAACACTGAAGCTTTCTTT. Protein product: CAWSSRGGAPVNTEAFF.